This record covers a single T cell receptor (beta chain). The sample comes from a study of OX40 agonist ivuxolimab in advanced cancers. V shed 2 bases and J shed 6 bases, with 11 bases lying between them. Germline-derived CDR1 and CDR2 are SGHRS and YFSETQ. The CDR3 covers 13 residues. Sequenced by immunoSEQ multiplex PCR; TCRdb stores in-frame clones only, minus some. The sample consists of 65,000 to 70,000 clones, 80% to 85% of them appearing once. Here the sequenced sample was CD4+ or CD8+ T cells sorted from blood, taken in a trial of the OX40 agonist ivuxolimab. The receptor was isolated from an adult with an advanced solid tumor such as melanoma, head and neck, liver or kidney cancer. The rearrangement joins TRBV5-1 to TRBJ1-2; a weak D match, TRBD1 (5 bases). The DNA of the CDR3 is TGCGCCAGCAGCTTTGGGGGTAAGAATGGCTACACCTTC. It is translated as CASSFGGKNGYTF. Drawing the rest from reference TRBV5-1 and TRBJ1-2, the complete variable domain is KAGVTQTPRYLIKTRGQQVTLSCSPISGHRSVSWYQQTPGQGLQFLFEYFSETQRNKGNFPGRFSGRQFSNSRSEMNVSTLELGDSALYLCASSFGGKNGYTFGSGTRLTVV.